The sequence of this TCR beta chain was determined in a study of T cell responses to AZD1222 COVID-19 vaccine. Whole-study findings and limits: Increases in Spike-specific TCR breadth and depth were seen after two AZD1222 doses.

TCRdb keeps only in-frame clones here, not all; method: immunoSEQ multiplex PCR. The table includes some 100,000 clones, about 83% detected once. CDR1 and CDR2 (germline): KGHDR, SFDVKD. Trimming removed 3 bases from V and 9 bases from J; junction bases left unmatched: 7. CDR3 size: 15 residues. Details on this clone: Antigen specificity is unknown.

The origin of this receptor is an adult in good health. This material consisted of peripheral blood, taken on day 0 of AZD1222 vaccination. V and J are TRBV24-1 and TRBJ2-1, with 10 nucleotides matching TRBD1. CDR3 DNA sequence: TGTGCCACCAGTGATCCGGGACAGGGGTCGAGTGAGCAGTTCTTC. This gives the protein CATSDPGQGSSEQFF.